This TCR beta chain came from a study of CD8 T cells in Susac syndrome. With regard to this clonotype: What it binds is not known.

Study findings and constraints: It was acknowledged in the study that the number of individuals who were included in its TCR sequencing and HLA analysis was relatively small.

The V segment lost 5 bases and the J segment 5 bases; nucleotides outside the gene matches: 10. This CDR3 has 16 amino acids. CDR1 SGHVS and CDR2 FQNEAQ come from the germline V gene. Random hexamers were used to reverse transcribe the RNA input (roughly 0.5 to 1 ug). Amplification of TCR beta CDR3 spanned 54 Vbeta and 13 Jbeta via immunoSEQ multiplex PCR. TCRdb passed the immunoSEQ multiplex PCR reads through MiXCR, listing each CDR3 protein once. The sample carries about 400,000 distinct CDR3 sequences, about 85% recorded once. TCR beta sequencing was performed on blood CD8+ and CD4+ T cells. This chain uses TRBV7-8 with TRBJ1-1; 11 nucleotides match TRBD1. The material sequenced was CD8+ T cells from PBMCs. The TCR sequence derives from a human donor with multiple sclerosis. CDR3 residues: CASSPRRTGGNTEAFF. In DNA, the CDR3 is TGTGCCAGCAGCCCGCGACGGACAGGGGGCAATACTGAAGCTTTCTTT.